This T cell receptor (beta chain) was sequenced for a study of CD8 T cells in ankylosing spondylitis. About this clonotype itself: Its antigen is unknown.

The ends were cut back, 4 bases at V and 6 bases at J, with 8 bases in the middle. Germline V gene data show CDR1 as SGHRS and CDR2 as YFSETQ. The CDR3 consists of 12 residues. TCRdb itself ran the 5' RACE reads through MiXCR, one entry per CDR3 protein. The table includes roughly 280,000 distinct CDR3 sequences, around 18% detected once. Points from the study as a whole: A motif of eight highly homologous TCR beta variants was seen as apparently characteristic of ankylosing spondylitis blood.

The clonotype originates from a male donor with ankylosing spondylitis or in good health (not recorded which). Sequencing was performed on blood, either unsorted or a sorted T cell fraction (not recorded which). The V call is TRBV5-1, the J call TRBJ2-1; D unresolved. In DNA, the CDR3 is TGCGCCAGCAGCAAGCGAAGCAATGAGCAGTTCTTC. Amino acids: CASSKRSNEQFF. The entire variable domain, with the rest obtained from reference TRBV5-1 and TRBJ2-1, is as follows: KAGVTQTPRYLIKTRGQQVTLSCSPISGHRSVSWYQQTPGQGLQFLFEYFSETQRNKGNFPGRFSGRQFSNSRSEMNVSTLELGDSALYLCASSKRSNEQFFGPGTRLTVL.